What follows are 16 T cell receptor beta chains derived from one specimen sequenced in a study of blood T cell repertoires in COVID-19. The protocol was immunoSEQ multiplex PCR, while the TCRdb copy is restricted to in-frame clones and leaves out a portion. The repertoire holds 250,000 to 350,000 clones, with about 91% as singletons. The sequencing sample was made of peripheral blood. These receptors came from a woman aged 55-69 years with acute or convalescent COVID-19.

This clone has just a few counts. This chain links TRBV9 with TRBJ2-1, with 14 bases lining up with TRBD2. Germline CDR1 is SGDLS and CDR2 is YYNGEE. The CDR3 is 16 residues long. V dropped 3 bases and J dropped 6; count of bases not matched to a gene: 5. The CDR3 protein is CASSEGGLAGVNEQFF. The CDR3 DNA reads TGTGCCAGCAGCGAGGGGGGACTAGCGGGAGTCAATGAGCAGTTCTTC.

The chain combines TRBV4-3 with TRBJ2-2; D is possibly TRBD2 (6 bases). Trimming left V 0 bases short and J 9 bases short, with 11 bases between. Germline loops: CDR1 LGHNA, CDR2 YSLEER. The CDR3 spans 14 residues. CDR3 region: CASSQEEWTRELFF. The DNA of the CDR3 is TGCGCCAGCAGCCAAGAAGAATGGACTAGGGAGCTGTTTTTT.

The chain uses TRBV6-2 or TRBV6-3 and TRBJ2-5, with TRBD1 matching over 9 bases. Germline CDR1 MNHEY, CDR2 SVGEGT. Trimming at V came to 2 bases and at J to 7 bases, leaving 11 bases not matched to a gene. There are 16 residues in the CDR3. The CDR3 is CASSYQTGGGPGTQYF. The DNA of the CDR3 is TGTGCCAGCAGTTACCAAACAGGGGGCGGCCCAGGGACCCAGTACTTC.

This clone was seen just once. The J gene is TRBJ2-7, the V gene TRBV27, with 9 positions matching TRBD1. Per germline, CDR1 MNHEY and CDR2 SMNVEV (reference sequence). The V gene end was trimmed by 2 bases and the J gene end by 6 bases; junction bases not matched to a gene: 5. The CDR3 length is 14 residues. The CDR3 DNA follows: TGTGCCAGCAGTTTAGGGACAGGGACAGGCGAGCAGTACTTC. Translated: CASSLGTGTGEQYF.

The genes are TRBV19 and TRBJ1-2; no reliable D call. Germline V gene data show CDR1 as LNHDA and CDR2 as SQIVND (reference sequence). The CDR3 sequence is 16 residues long. V lost 0 bases and J lost 2, with 13 bases in between. For the CDR3, the DNA is TGTGCCAGTAGTATAGACGTTACTTTGTTCAACTATGGCTACACCTTC. Translated, it gives CASSIDVTLFNYGYTF.

The chain employs TRBV6-5 and TRBJ1-2, with a possible D match to TRBD1 (5 bases). Germline-derived CDR1 and CDR2 are MNHEY and SVGAGI. This CDR3 has 14 residues. The V end lost 0 bases, the J end lost 7 bases, and 12 bases lay between the germline ends. CDR3 DNA sequence: TGTGCCAGCAGTTACTCCGGGGGTGGAACTGGCTACACCTTC. Its translation is CASSYSGGGTGYTF.

This chain uses TRBV6-4 with TRBJ2-3; 10 bases align to TRBD2. CDR3 length equals 17 residues. Germline loops: CDR1 MRHNA, CDR2 SNTAGT. Trimming removed 5 bases from V and 4 bases from J; junction bases left unmatched: 12. The CDR3 DNA is TGTGCCAGCAGTCCGAGGCCTAGCGGGAGATGGTCAGATACGCAGTATTTT. Amino acids: CASSPRPSGRWSDTQYF.

The genes are TRBV19 and TRBJ1-5; no reliable D call. From germline, CDR1 is LNHDA and CDR2 SQIVND (reference sequence). CDR3 length: 16 amino acids. Deletions cut 3 bases from V and 0 bases from J, with 12 bases between. CDR3 loop: CASSMVTSYSNQPQHF. DNA of the CDR3: TGTGCCAGTAGTATGGTGACTTCATATAGCAATCAGCCCCAGCATTTT.

The J gene is TRBJ2-1, the V gene TRBV28, with D possibly TRBD1 on 6 matching bases. Germline V gene lookup returns CDR1 MDHEN and CDR2 SYDVKM. Trimming removed 5 bases from V and 5 bases from J, with 25 bases in between. The CDR3 sequence is 18 residues long. The CDR3 protein is CASSPTGLRLRYDNEQFF. CDR3 bases: TGTGCCAGCAGTCCCACAGGGCTCCGACTACGGTACGACAATGAGCAGTTCTTC.

Regarding this clone: A junction boundary mismatches the germline segment, possibly from a read error. This chain links TRBV9 with TRBJ2-6, with D possibly TRBD1 on 5 matching bases. CDR3 length: 13 residues. The germline V gene has CDR1 SGDLS and CDR2 YYNGEE. The CDR3 DNA is TGTGCCAGCAGCGTGCAGGGAACCAACGTCTTGACTTTC. This codes for CASSVQGTNVLTF. Full variable domain (rest looked up from reference TRBV9 and TRBJ2-6): DSGVTQTPKHLITATGQRVTLRCSPRSGDLSVYWYQQSLDQGLQFLIQYYNGEERAKGNILERFSAQQFPDLHSELNLSSLELGDSALYFCASSVQGTNVLTFGAGSRLTVL.

The chain has TRBV10-3 and TRBJ2-7; TRBD1 matches 7 bases. This CDR3 is built from 14 residues. CDR1 and CDR2 (germline): ENHRY, SYGVKD. V gave up 4 bases and J gave up 5 bases; unmatched junction bases: 8. The CDR3 region is CAISVPGQNDEQYF. CDR3 nucleotide sequence: TGTGCCATCAGTGTTCCGGGACAGAACGACGAGCAGTACTTC.

The CDR3 DNA reads as TGTGCCAGTAGTATGGGGACAGGGCCATGGTACGAGCAGTACTTC. Translating gives CASSMGTGPWYEQYF. The rearrangement links TRBV19 to TRBJ2-7, with 9 bases fitting TRBD1. V was clipped by 3 bases and J by 4 bases; unmatched bases: 7. The CDR3 runs 15 residues. Germline-derived CDR1 and CDR2 are LNHDA and SQIVND (reference sequence).

This chain connects TRBV7-2 to TRBJ2-5; D remains unclear. Germline values: CDR1 SGHTA, CDR2 FQGNSA. Trimming shortened V by 4 bases and J by 3 bases, and 3 bases separated the two germline ends. The CDR3 sequence is 11 residues long. In DNA, the CDR3 is TGTGCCAGCAGCTCCAAAGAGACCCAGTACTTC. Encoded protein: CASSSKETQYF.

The chain joins TRBV7-2 to TRBJ2-7; a weak D match, TRBD2 (6 bases). CDR3 length: 15 amino acids. CDR1 is SGHTA, CDR2 FQGNSA, per germline. Trimming removed 5 bases from V and 0 bases from J, with 14 bases in between. The CDR3 region has the DNA TGTGCCAGCAGCCCTTCAGCGGGCAGCTCCTACGAGCAGTACTTC. Its protein product is CASSPSAGSSYEQYF.

The J gene is TRBJ2-2, the V gene TRBV27; TRBD2 matches 10 bases. The ends lost 5 bases at V and 6 bases at J; junction bases unmatched: 9. The V gene's germline CDR1 is MNHEY and CDR2 SMNVEV (reference sequence). The CDR3 contains 16 residues. The CDR3 protein is CASSPRTSGSSGELFF. CDR3 bases: TGTGCCAGCAGTCCTAGGACTAGCGGTTCGTCCGGGGAGCTGTTTTTT.

This clone turned up a few times. The rearrangement links TRBV19 to TRBJ1-1; 8 bases line up with TRBD1. This CDR3 spans 14 amino acids. The germline gives CDR1 LNHDA, CDR2 SQIVND (reference sequence). After removal of 8 bases from V and 3 bases from J, the junction contained 8 bases not matched to a gene. The CDR3 DNA is TGTGCCAGTGTCTCGGGACAGGTGTACACTGAAGCTTTCTTT. It is translated as CASVSGQVYTEAFF. The whole variable domain, filled in from reference TRBV19 and TRBJ1-1, reads DGGITQSPKYLFRKEGQNVTLSCEQNLNHDAMYWYRQDPGQGLRLIYYSQIVNDFQKGDIAEGYSVSREKKESFPLTVTSAQKNPTAFYLCASVSGQVYTEAFFGQGTRLTVV.